This TCR beta chain was identified during a study of graft-versus-host responses after intestinal transplantation. In the study overall: Following induction with anti-thymocyte globulin, all recipients were given tacrolimus and steroids for roughly three years.

Points on this clone: Its antigen remains unknown. This sample also contains other DNA sequences that code for the same CDR3.

The assay was immunoSEQ multiplex PCR, and TCRdb's table has in-frame clones only and misses some. The table records roughly 56,000 clones, about 90% of them present only once. Broader study findings: Early post-transplant declines in HvG were associated with peak levels of circulating GvH clones. Among recipient marrow samples, GvH clones were found; some appeared first in ileum or blood.

This specimen was PBMCs, taken around 120 days after intestinal transplantation. The sequence came from a human patient who received an intestinal transplant, so some T cells may come from the graft donor.

The DNA of the CDR3 is TGTGCCAGCAGCTTAGATCCTAATTCACCCCTCCACTTT. This gives the protein CASSLDPNSPLHF. The J gene is TRBJ1-6, the V gene TRBV11-2; D gene ambiguous. The V end lost 0 bases, the J end lost 6 bases, and 3 bases lay between the germline ends. This CDR3 spans 13 amino acids. The germline CDR1 and CDR2 sequences are SGHAT and FQNNGV.